Described below is a single T cell receptor beta chain sequence and its context. Its antigen remains unknown. Profiled with immunoSEQ multiplex PCR; TCRdb holds only in-frame clones, not every one. This table holds about 24,000 clones, approximately 88% found once. From germline, CDR1 is SGHRS and CDR2 YFSETQ. The CDR3 contains 14 residues. The V segment lost 5 bases and the J segment 1 base; nucleotides outside the gene matches: 0. These data originate in a study of blood T cell dynamics during melanoma immunotherapy. Study-level findings and limits: Whether repertoire-driving clones were melanoma-specific could not be determined.

The time point denotes: pre-treatment baseline. Samples come from before therapy and from week 3 after the first blockade cycle. Patients had no prior systemic cancer treatment, immunosuppressants or other active cancers. Here the sequenced sample was blood, taken from a patient treated with checkpoint blockade. The chain joins TRBV5-1 to TRBJ2-2; TRBD2 matches at 9 bases. The TCR was taken from a human donor with melanoma. For the CDR3, the DNA is TGCGCCAGCAGGCGGGAGGGGAACACCGGGGAGCTGTTTTTT. Its translation: CASRREGNTGELFF.